The clone carrying this TCR beta chain turned up a few times. Antigen specificity is unknown. The CDR3 runs 16 residues. CDR1 and CDR2 (germline): MDHEN, SYDVKM. The V and J ends lost 4 bases and 4 bases respectively, with 17 bases between them. The entry originates in a study of T cell repertoires in cytomegalovirus infection. TCRdb processed the reads anew with MiXCR; each CDR3 protein has one entry. The sample has about a million distinct CDR3 sequences; around a third are singletons. The V call is TRBV28, the J call TRBJ2-1, with D possibly matching TRBD1 (6 bases). The sample consisted of cultured CD8+ T cells from PBMCs, taken from culture after CMV antigen stimulation. This sequence was found in a human donor in good health (CMV status not recorded). Some clones in this sample may be carry-over from other donors' samples. The CDR3 spells CASSSTQGSTYNEQFF. DNA for the CDR3: TGTGCCAGCAGTTCCACCCAGGGGTCCACGTACAATGAGCAGTTCTTC.